A selection of T cell receptor beta chains follows, all from one sample in a study of T-cell memory formation after mild COVID-19. Via MiXCR, TCRdb re-called the 5' RACE reads, giving one row per CDR3 protein. Of hundreds of thousands of distinct CDR3 sequences listed, about 20% are singletons. Sample: PBMCs or a T cell subset sorted from them (not recorded which). The origin of the receptors is an adult woman who had mild COVID-19 (a few samples of this study predate the infection). Cell type and time point are not known. The CDR3 runs from the conserved cysteine through the conserved F or W. A D gene is named only where the DNA matches it firmly. Size is omitted from some rows. Given values are once, few, many or a class for expanded clones.

- | TRBJ2-7 | TRBV25-1 | few | CASSEQGRGNYEQYF | TGTGCCAGCAGTGAACAGGGGAGGGGAAACTACGAGCAGTACTTC
TRBD2 | TRBJ2-7 | TRBV12-3/TRBV12-4 | few | CASSRSGLANYEQYF | TGTGCCAGCAGTCGAAGCGGACTAGCGAACTACGAGCAGTACTTC
- | TRBJ1-4 | TRBV12-3/TRBV12-4 | - | CASSPVLGTKTNEKLFF | TGTGCCAGCAGTCCCGTCCTCGGGACAAAAACTAATGAAAAACTGTTTTTT
- | TRBJ2-7 | TRBV12-3/TRBV12-4 | - | CASSLQPLMLAYEQYF | TGTGCCAGCAGTTTACAGCCCCTAATGTTAGCCTACGAGCAGTACTTC
- | TRBJ1-6 | TRBV9 | - | CASSQGGGNNSPLHF | TGTGCCAGCAGCCAAGGGGGTGGAAATAATTCACCCCTCCACTTT
TRBD1 | TRBJ1-5 | TRBV12-3/TRBV12-4 | many | CASKQGHSNQPQHF | TGTGCCAGCAAACAGGGGCATAGCAATCAGCCCCAGCATTTT
- | TRBJ1-6 | TRBV18 | many | CASSREYNSPLHF | TGTGCCAGCTCACGGGAATATAATTCACCCCTCCACTTT
TRBD2 | TRBJ2-3 | TRBV5-1 | - | CASSLVVSGSTQYF | TGCGCCAGCAGCTTGGTTGTTAGCGGGTCTACGCAGTATTTT
TRBD1 | TRBJ1-5 | TRBV6-1 | few | CASREGQGGQPQHF | TGTGCCAGCAGGGAAGGACAGGGGGGACAGCCCCAGCATTTT
TRBD2 | TRBJ2-5 | TRBV6-6 | few | CASRTLAGGLQGQETQYF | TGTGCCAGCAGGACCCTAGCGGGGGGGCTCCAGGGCCAAGAGACCCAGTACTTC
TRBD1 | TRBJ2-1 | TRBV14 | - | CASSRYAGTGSYNEQFF | TGTGCCAGCAGCCGGTATGCCGGGACAGGGAGTTACAATGAGCAGTTCTTC